The 25 T cell receptor beta chains below come from one sample, sequenced in a study of identical twins (dated by TCRdb to 2015 to 2016). Libraries were constructed by 5' RACE. The reads were generated on an Illumina HiSeq 2000. TCRdb reprocessing: public reads trimmed at Q25 with fastp, clones called with MiXCR, in-frame beta chains kept. Rows matching on CDR3 protein sequence are summarized as one entry with the most common DNA and genes. Within this sample are approximately 500,000 distinct CDR3 sequences, with about 15% of them counted one time only. The top ten hold around 0.48% of the sample. A further study also used this sample, focusing on yellow fever vaccine responses in identical twins.

Sample: CD4+ T cells sorted from blood. These receptors all come from a woman aged 18-30 years in good health.

The sample holds many counts of this clonotype. The V and J genes are TRBV20-1 and TRBJ2-1; either TRBD1 or TRBD2 may supply D (6 bases each). V gave up 6 bases and J gave up 4 bases, with 16 bases separating them. The CDR3 spans 14 residues. Germline assignment: CDR1 DFQATT and CDR2 SNEGSKA (reference sequence). The DNA of the CDR3 is TGCAGTGCACCGAGGGGGGAGTCTTACAATGAGCAGTTCTTC. As protein: CSAPRGESYNEQFF.

This clonotype was recorded a few times. CDR3 nucleotide sequence: TGTGCCAGCATCGTCGGAGTGGTCTCTGAAGCTTTCTTT. Protein product: CASIVGVVSEAFF. The rearrangement joins TRBV6-1 to TRBJ1-1; D remains unclear. CDR3 length equals 13 residues. V lost 7 bases to trimming and J lost 6 bases, with 15 bases between them. Germline V gene lookup returns CDR1 MNHNS and CDR2 SASEGT.

The V and J genes are TRBV20-1 and TRBJ2-5, with 11 bases that match TRBD2. The CDR3 extends over 16 amino acids. Trimming removed 5 bases from V and 5 bases from J; junction bases left unmatched: 13. CDR1 DFQATT and CDR2 SNEGSKA come from the germline V gene (reference sequence). CDR3 coding DNA: TGCAGTGCTCCCAGGCTTAGCGGGGGGGCCCGGGAGACCCAGTACTTC. It encodes CSAPRLSGGARETQYF.

The chain joins TRBV14 to TRBJ2-1; the match to TRBD2 covers 8 bases. Per the germline V gene, CDR1 is SGHDN and CDR2 is FVKESK. Unmatched junction bases numbered 22, after V lost 0 bases and J lost 0 bases. The CDR3 contains 23 residues. CDR3 loop: CASSQDPYRNRTSYWSSYNEQFF. CDR3 bases: TGTGCCAGCAGCCAAGATCCCTATAGGAACAGGACTAGCTATTGGAGCTCCTACAATGAGCAGTTCTTC.

The CDR3 DNA sequence: TGCAGTGCTAGGGGCCAGACACTTGACAACTACAATGAGCAGTTCTTC. Translating gives CSARGQTLDNYNEQFF. The genes are TRBV20-1 and TRBJ2-1; D is unresolved. The CDR3 totals 16 residues. CDR1 is DFQATT and CDR2 is SNEGSKA in the germline V gene (reference sequence). The germline V and J ends were trimmed by 3 bases and 3 bases, with 18 bases remaining between them.

This chain connects TRBV4-1 to TRBJ2-4, with 8 bases aligning to TRBD1. The V and J ends lost 4 bases and 0 bases, in that order; junction bases with no gene match: 14. Germline V gives CDR1 MGHRA, CDR2 YSYEKL. The CDR3 spans 19 residues. CDR3 nucleotides: TGCGCCAGCAGCCTTACCCGGGACAGGAGGAACCTAGCCAAAAACATTCAGTACTTC. Translation gives CASSLTRDRRNLAKNIQYF.

This clonotype came up a few times. The chain carries TRBV6-9 and TRBJ2-7; TRBD2 aligns across 7 bases. The CDR3 totals 19 residues. Unmatched junction bases numbered 14, after V lost 0 bases and J lost 0 bases. Germline V gene lookup returns CDR1 MNHGY and CDR2 SVAAGI. In nucleotides, the CDR3 is TGTGCCAGCAGTTATTCGGCCGGGCGGGGAGGGGACCACTCCTACGAGCAGTACGTC. Its protein is CASSYSAGRGGDHSYEQYV.

The rearrangement joins TRBV11-2 to TRBJ2-1, with 12 bases lining up with TRBD2. The germline V gene encodes CDR1 SGHAT and CDR2 FQNNGV. The CDR3 length is 18 residues. The trim removed 1 base at V and 8 bases at J, leaving 12 bases unmatched. The DNA for the CDR3 is TGTGCCAGCAGCTTAGTGAAATCTAGCGGGAGGGCCCTGGATGAGCAGTTCTTC. It is translated as CASSLVKSSGRALDEQFF.

This clonotype was counted between two and nine times. This chain joins TRBV3-1 and TRBJ1-1; D perhaps matches TRBD1 (5 bases). The CDR3 has 14 amino acids. Germline CDR1 reads LGHDT; CDR2 reads YNNKEL (reference sequence). Trimming removed 0 bases at V and 8 bases at J, with 13 bases between. The CDR3 reads CASSQDRRGREAFF. The CDR3 region has the DNA TGTGCCAGCAGCCAAGATAGAAGGGGCAGGGAAGCTTTCTTT. The full variable domain, rest sourced from reference TRBV3-1 and TRBJ1-1, is DTAVSQTPKYLVTQMGNDKSIKCEQNLGHDTMYWYKQDSKKFLKIMFSYNNKELIINETVPNRFSPKSPDKAHLNLHINSLELGDSAVYFCASSQDRRGREAFFGQGTRLTVV.

The chain employs TRBV4-1 and TRBJ2-3; TRBD1 agrees at 11 bases. The V gene's germline CDR1 is MGHRA and CDR2 YSYEKL. V lost 4 bases, J lost 3 bases, and 9 bases stayed unmatched. The CDR3 consists of 17 residues. CDR3 amino acids: CASSPNSGTGGTDTQYF. The CDR3 coding sequence is TGCGCCAGCAGCCCCAATTCGGGGACAGGGGGAACAGATACGCAGTATTTT.

The V call is TRBV7-6, the J call TRBJ1-1; tentative D call: TRBD1 (5 bases). The CDR3 loop spans 13 amino acids. Germline CDR1 is SGHVS and CDR2 is FNYEAQ. Trimming shortened V by 5 bases and J by 2 bases, and 9 bases separated the two germline ends. This CDR3 reads CASSRQINTEAFF. For the CDR3, the DNA is TGTGCCAGCAGCCGACAGATTAACACTGAAGCTTTCTTT.

This clonotype was recorded a few times. The gene calls are TRBV4-1 and TRBJ1-4; D is possibly TRBD1 (6 bases). V was trimmed by 0 bases and J by 10 bases, leaving 18 bases between them. Looked up from germline, CDR1 is MGHRA and CDR2 is YSYEKL. The CDR3 covers 16 residues. The CDR3: CASSQERGSAHGKLFF. The CDR3 DNA sequence: TGCGCCAGCAGCCAAGAGAGGGGGTCCGCTCATGGAAAACTGTTTTTT.

This clonotype was detected a few times. The gene calls are TRBV3-1 and TRBJ2-5; D tentatively reads TRBD1 or TRBD2 (6 bases each). Deletions cut 0 bases from V and 4 bases from J, with 15 bases between. This CDR3 comprises 16 residues. CDR1 and CDR2 (germline): LGHDT, YNNKEL (reference sequence). CDR3 sequence reads: CASSQDRLGGGETQYF. The CDR3 DNA reads as TGTGCCAGCAGCCAAGATCGACTAGGGGGTGGAGAGACCCAGTACTTC.

This chain joins TRBV7-9 and TRBJ2-3; 7 bases are a match to TRBD2. Germline assignment: CDR1 SEHNR and CDR2 FQNEAQ (reference sequence). The V gene end was trimmed by 2 bases and the J gene end by 0 bases; junction bases not matched to a gene: 5. The CDR3 loop spans 16 amino acids. The CDR3 protein is CASSLPPAGSTDTQYF. The CDR3 bases are TGTGCCAGCAGCTTACCTCCAGCGGGGAGCACAGATACGCAGTATTTT.

This clonotype was counted only a few times. The V and J genes are TRBV28 and TRBJ1-3; TRBD1 might be the D (5 bases). The CDR3 sequence is 19 residues long. Germline values: CDR1 MDHEN, CDR2 SYDVKM. Trimming pared 5 bases from V and 0 bases from J, leaving 23 bases between. The CDR3 loop is CASSPRPPGRRNSGNTIYF. In DNA form, the CDR3 reads TGTGCCAGCAGTCCCCGCCCTCCGGGACGTCGAAACTCTGGAAACACCATATATTTT.

The table lists this clonotype with a few counts. V and J are TRBV6-6 and TRBJ2-7; D possibly corresponds to TRBD1 (5 bases). Germline CDR1 reads MNHNY; CDR2 reads SVGAGI (reference sequence). CDR3 length: 13 residues. The V gene lost 3 bases and the J gene lost 3 bases, with 9 bases spanning the gap. Here the CDR3 reads CASSYLGDYEQYV. CDR3 bases: TGTGCCAGCAGTTATTTAGGGGACTACGAGCAGTACGTC.

This clonotype was observed a handful of times. This rearrangement joins TRBV27 to TRBJ2-3; 8 bases map to TRBD1. The germline V gene has CDR1 MNHEY and CDR2 SMNVEV (reference sequence). CDR3 length: 16 amino acids. The junction had 12 bases not matched to a gene; V was cut back by 5 bases and J by 5 bases. The DNA of the CDR3 is TGTGCCAGCAGTAAATTGGGACAGGCTGTCGGAGATACGCAGTATTTT. Its protein is CASSKLGQAVGDTQYF.

The sample holds a few counts of this clonotype. The chain links TRBV7-9 to TRBJ2-1; D ambiguous. V was cut by 5 bases and J by 6 bases, with 14 bases left in between. CDR3 size: 14 residues. CDR1 is SEHNR, CDR2 FQNEAQ, per germline (reference sequence). CDR3: CASSPDVVINEQFF. CDR3 bases: TGTGCCAGCAGCCCAGATGTAGTAATCAATGAGCAGTTCTTC.

This clonotype occurred a few times. This rearrangement joins TRBV7-3 to TRBJ2-1; tentative D call: TRBD2 (6 bases). The length of the CDR3 is 15 residues. Looked up from germline, CDR1 is SGHTA and CDR2 is FQGTGA. Trimming stripped 4 bases from V and 1 base from J, with 11 bases between. CDR3 in DNA: TGTGCCAGCAGCTCCTCTAGCGTTTCCTACAATGAGCAGTTCTTC. Translated: CASSSSSVSYNEQFF.

This clonotype has just a few counts. The V gene is TRBV7-6, the J gene TRBJ2-5; D unclear. There are 14 residues in the CDR3. CDR1 is SGHVS, CDR2 FNYEAQ, per germline. Trimming stripped 2 bases from V and 2 bases from J, with 9 bases between. This CDR3 reads CASSLRTKQETQYF. The CDR3 region has the DNA TGTGCCAGCAGCTTAAGGACCAAACAAGAGACCCAGTACTTC. The variable domain in full, with the rest retrieved from reference TRBV7-6 and TRBJ2-5, is GAGVSQSPRYKVTKRGQDVALRCDPISGHVSLYWYRQALGQGPEFLTYFNYEAQQDKSGLPNDRFSAERPEGSISTLTIQRTEQRDSAMYRCASSLRTKQETQYFGPGTRLLVL.

This clonotype was observed a handful of times. The chain carries TRBV11-3 and TRBJ2-1; D is ambiguous. Germline values: CDR1 SGHNT, CDR2 YENEEA. There are 14 residues in the CDR3. Trimming removed 7 bases from V and 0 bases from J, with 10 bases in between. CDR3 loop: CASTSGPSYNEQFF. The CDR3 DNA is TGTGCCAGCACCTCCGGGCCCTCCTACAATGAGCAGTTCTTC.

This clonotype was observed at least ten times. This rearrangement joins TRBV11-2 to TRBJ2-3, with 8 bases matching TRBD2. Per germline, CDR1 SGHAT and CDR2 FQNNGV. Trimming removed 3 bases from V and 1 base from J; junction bases left unmatched: 6. CDR3 size: 16 residues. This CDR3 is CASSFTSGSGTDTQYF. DNA of the CDR3: TGTGCCAGCAGCTTTACCAGCGGGAGTGGCACAGATACGCAGTATTTT.

This clonotype was counted ten times or more. The chain carries TRBV9 and TRBJ2-3; D not certain. The ends were cut back, 3 bases at V and 1 base at J, with 12 bases in the middle. The germline V gene encodes CDR1 SGDLS and CDR2 YYNGEE. The CDR3 runs 15 residues. Written as DNA, the CDR3 is TGTGCCAGCAGCGCTAGAAATCTGGGCACAGATACGCAGTATTTT. Its protein is CASSARNLGTDTQYF.

This clonotype occurred a few times. The chain couples TRBV20-1 to TRBJ2-1; D is perhaps TRBD1 (6 bases). The germline V gene has CDR1 DFQATT and CDR2 SNEGSKA (reference sequence). There are 14 residues in the CDR3. Between the trimmed V and J ends, which lost 5 bases and 6 bases, there was a span of 17 bases. CDR3: CSAPPAQTGNEQFF. Here the CDR3 DNA reads TGCAGTGCTCCACCCGCCCAGACAGGCAATGAGCAGTTCTTC.

This clonotype was seen a handful of times. The chain joins TRBV10-2 to TRBJ1-5; possible D gene TRBD1, 5 bases. V was shortened by 3 bases and J by 0 bases, with 12 bases between the two germline ends. The CDR3 has 16 residues. Germline-derived CDR1 and CDR2 are WSHSY and SAAADI. CDR3 coding DNA: TGCGCCAGCAGTGATACGAGACAGAATAGCAATCAGCCCCAGCATTTT. Translated: CASSDTRQNSNQPQHF.